This paragraph covers one TCR beta chain sequence. The germline V gene encodes CDR1 MDHEN and CDR2 SYDVKM. The CDR3 covers 14 residues. V was trimmed by 6 bases and J by 1 base, leaving 12 bases between them. TCRdb's table, derived via immunoSEQ multiplex PCR, lists solely in-frame clones and lacks some. The data contain approximately 490,000 clones, about four fifths of them singletons. These data come from a study of shared T cell receptors in the human thymus. A further study also used this sample, focusing on human thymus T cells. Per that paper: Immunologically healthy infants in Finland undergoing congenital heart defect surgery were the donors. Resections that were taken during corrective heart surgery supplied the thymus tissue. Usage of V and J genes appeared biased in thymic and blood repertoires. Thymic TCR repertoires of unrelated people reportedly overlapped highly.

The origin of this receptor is a boy in the first two years of life with a congenital heart defect. The rearrangement links TRBV28 to TRBJ2-5; maybe TRBD1 (6 bases). The sample was thymocytes. The DNA of the CDR3 is TGTGCCAGCAGGGAACAGACAGGCCAAGAGACCCAGTACTTC. Translation gives CASREQTGQETQYF.